This TCR beta chain is from a study of T cell repertoires in cytomegalovirus infection. Study-level information: CMV infection together with matching HLA type was indicated by public TCR beta signatures.

Using its own MiXCR run on the reads, TCRdb lists one record per CDR3 protein. The sample holds around 530,000 distinct CDR3 sequences; more than 25% are singletons and the top ten take around 14%. Concerning this clonotype itself: One end of the junction fails to match germline, which may point to a read error.

Looked up from germline, CDR1 is SGHDT and CDR2 is YYEEEE. This CDR3 is 16 amino acids long. The V and J genes are TRBV5-6 and TRBJ1-4; D is unclear. The TCR sequence derives from a human donor in good health (CMV status not recorded). Some clones in this sample may be carry-over from other donors' samples. The sequencing sample was made of PBMCs. The CDR3 DNA sequence: TGTGCCAGCAGCTTGGAGAGAGACTACTATAATGAAAAACCGTTTTTT. It codes for CASSLERDYYNEKPFF.